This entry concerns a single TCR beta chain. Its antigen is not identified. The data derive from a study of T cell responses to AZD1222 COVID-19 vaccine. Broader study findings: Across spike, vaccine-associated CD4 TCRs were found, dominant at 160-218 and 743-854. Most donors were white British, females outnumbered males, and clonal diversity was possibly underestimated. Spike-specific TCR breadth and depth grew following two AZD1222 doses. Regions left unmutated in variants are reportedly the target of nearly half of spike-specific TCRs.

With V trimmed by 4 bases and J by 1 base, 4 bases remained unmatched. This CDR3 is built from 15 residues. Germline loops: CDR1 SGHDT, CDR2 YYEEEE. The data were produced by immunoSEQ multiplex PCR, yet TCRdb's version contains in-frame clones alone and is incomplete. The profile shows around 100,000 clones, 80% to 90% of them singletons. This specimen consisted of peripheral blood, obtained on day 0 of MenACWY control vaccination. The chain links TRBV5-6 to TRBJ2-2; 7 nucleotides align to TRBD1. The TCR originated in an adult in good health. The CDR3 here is CASSPGQLNTGELFF. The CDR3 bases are TGTGCCAGCAGCCCGGGACAGTTGAACACCGGGGAGCTGTTTTTT.